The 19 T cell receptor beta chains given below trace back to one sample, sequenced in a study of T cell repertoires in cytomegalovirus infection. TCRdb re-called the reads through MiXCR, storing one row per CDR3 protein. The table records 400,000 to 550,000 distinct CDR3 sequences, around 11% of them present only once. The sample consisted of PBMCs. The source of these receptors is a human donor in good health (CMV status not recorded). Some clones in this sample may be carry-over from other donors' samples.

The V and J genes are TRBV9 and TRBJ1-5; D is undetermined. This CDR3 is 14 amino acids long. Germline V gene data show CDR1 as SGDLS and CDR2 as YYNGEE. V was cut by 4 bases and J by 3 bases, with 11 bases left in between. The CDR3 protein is CASSPDPSNQPQHF. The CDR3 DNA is TGTGCCAGCAGCCCAGATCCCTCCAATCAGCCCCAGCATTTT.

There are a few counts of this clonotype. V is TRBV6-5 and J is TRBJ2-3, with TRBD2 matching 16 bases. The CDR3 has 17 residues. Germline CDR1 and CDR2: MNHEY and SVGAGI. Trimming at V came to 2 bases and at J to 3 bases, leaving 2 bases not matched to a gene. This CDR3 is CASSYGGLAGGTDTQYF. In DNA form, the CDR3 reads TGTGCCAGCAGTTACGGGGGACTAGCGGGAGGGACAGATACGCAGTATTTT.

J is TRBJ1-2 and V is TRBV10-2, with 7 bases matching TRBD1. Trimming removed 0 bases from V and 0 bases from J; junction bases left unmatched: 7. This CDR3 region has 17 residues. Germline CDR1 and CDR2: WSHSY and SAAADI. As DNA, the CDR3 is TGCGCCAGCAGTGAGTCGACGGGGCAGGGGGCTAACTATGGCTACACCTTC. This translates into CASSESTGQGANYGYTF.

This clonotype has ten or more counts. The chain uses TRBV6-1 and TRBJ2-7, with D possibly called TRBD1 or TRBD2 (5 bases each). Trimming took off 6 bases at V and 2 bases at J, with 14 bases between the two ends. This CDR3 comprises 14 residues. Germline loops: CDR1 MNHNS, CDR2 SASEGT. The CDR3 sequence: CASSPTGTAYEQYF. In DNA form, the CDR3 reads TGTGCCAGCAGCCCAACGGGGACGGCCTACGAGCAGTACTTC.

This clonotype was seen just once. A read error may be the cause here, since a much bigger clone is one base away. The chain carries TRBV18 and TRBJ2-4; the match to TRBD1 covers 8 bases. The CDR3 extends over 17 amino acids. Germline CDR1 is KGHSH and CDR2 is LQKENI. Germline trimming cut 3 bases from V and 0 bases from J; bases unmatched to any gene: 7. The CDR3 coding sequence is TGTGCCAGCTCACCCACGACAGGGGTGAGAGCCAAAAACATTCAGTACTTC. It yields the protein CASSPTTGVRAKNIQYF.

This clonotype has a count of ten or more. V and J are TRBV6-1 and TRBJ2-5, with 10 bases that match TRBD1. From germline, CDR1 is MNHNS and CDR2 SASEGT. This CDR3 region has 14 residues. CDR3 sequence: CVIDRDRGKETQYF. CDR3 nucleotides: TGTGTCATAGACCGGGACAGGGGTAAAGAGACCCAGTACTTC.

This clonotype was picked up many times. The CDR3 loop is CATGLDSPYEQYF. For the CDR3, the DNA is TGTGCCACCGGCTTGGACTCCCCCTACGAGCAGTACTTC. The chain couples TRBV28 to TRBJ2-7; D perhaps matches TRBD2 (5 bases). CDR3 length: 13 amino acids. Germline V gene data show CDR1 as MDHEN and CDR2 as SYDVKM. Trimming stripped 10 bases from V and 2 bases from J, with 15 bases between.

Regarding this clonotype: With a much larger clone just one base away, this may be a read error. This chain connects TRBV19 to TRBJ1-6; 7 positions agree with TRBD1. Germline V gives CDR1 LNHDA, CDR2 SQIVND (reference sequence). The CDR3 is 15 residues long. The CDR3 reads CASRPSDRPNSSLHF. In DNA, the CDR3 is TGTGCCAGTAGGCCGTCGGACAGGCCGAATTCATCCCTCCACTTT.

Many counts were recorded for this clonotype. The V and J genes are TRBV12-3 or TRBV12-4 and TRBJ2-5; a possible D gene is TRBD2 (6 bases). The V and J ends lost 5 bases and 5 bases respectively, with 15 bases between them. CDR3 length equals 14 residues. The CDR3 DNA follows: TGTGCCAGCAGTCTTCGGGAGACTGGCGAGACCCAGTACTTC. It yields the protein CASSLRETGETQYF.

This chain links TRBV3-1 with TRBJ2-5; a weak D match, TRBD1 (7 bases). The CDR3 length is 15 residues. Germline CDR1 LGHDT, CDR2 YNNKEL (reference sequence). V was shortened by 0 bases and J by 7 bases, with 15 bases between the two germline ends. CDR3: CASSQDPGGSRTQYF. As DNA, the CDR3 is TGTGCCAGCAGCCAAGACCCAGGGGGGTCCCGGACCCAGTACTTC.

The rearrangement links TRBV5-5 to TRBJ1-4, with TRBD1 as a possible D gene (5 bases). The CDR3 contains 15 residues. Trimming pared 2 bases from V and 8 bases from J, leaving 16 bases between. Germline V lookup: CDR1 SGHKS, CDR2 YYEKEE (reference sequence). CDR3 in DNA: TGTGCCAGCAGCTTCCAGACAAGGGGCGAGGAAAAACTGTTTTTT. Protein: CASSFQTRGEEKLFF.

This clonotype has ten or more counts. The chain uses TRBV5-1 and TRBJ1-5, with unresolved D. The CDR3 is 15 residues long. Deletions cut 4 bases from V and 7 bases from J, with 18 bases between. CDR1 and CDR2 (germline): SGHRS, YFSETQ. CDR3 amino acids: CASSPGGQPMQPQHF. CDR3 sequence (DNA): TGCGCCAGCAGCCCTGGCGGGCAGCCGATGCAGCCCCAGCATTTT.

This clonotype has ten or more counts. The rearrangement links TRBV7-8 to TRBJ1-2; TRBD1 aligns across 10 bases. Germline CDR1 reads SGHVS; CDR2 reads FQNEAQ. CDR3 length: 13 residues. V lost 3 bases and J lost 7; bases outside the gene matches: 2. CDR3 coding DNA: TGTGCCAGCAGCTTCAGGACAGGGGGTGGCTACACCTTC. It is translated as CASSFRTGGGYTF.

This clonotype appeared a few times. DNA for the CDR3: TGTGCCAGCAGCGTAGTTTTCGAGGGATCCCGCAATGAGCAGTTCTTC. It translates to CASSVVFEGSRNEQFF. The rearrangement links TRBV9 to TRBJ2-1, with a tentative D call TRBD2 (5 bases). In germline, CDR1 is SGDLS, CDR2 YYNGEE. The V and J ends lost 0 bases and 6 bases respectively, with 16 bases between them. The CDR3 spans 16 residues.

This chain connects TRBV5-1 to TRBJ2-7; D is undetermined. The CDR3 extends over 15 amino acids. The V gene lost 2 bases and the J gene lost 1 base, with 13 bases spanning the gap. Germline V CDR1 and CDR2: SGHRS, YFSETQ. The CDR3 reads CASSFDDQLSYEQYF. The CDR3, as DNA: TGCGCCAGCAGCTTCGATGATCAACTATCCTACGAGCAGTACTTC.

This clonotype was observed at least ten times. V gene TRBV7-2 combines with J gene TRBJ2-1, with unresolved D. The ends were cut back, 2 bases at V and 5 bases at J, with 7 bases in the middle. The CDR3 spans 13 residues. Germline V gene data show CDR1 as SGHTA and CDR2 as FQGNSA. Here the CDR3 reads CASSLSWDNEQFF. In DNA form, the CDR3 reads TGTGCCAGCAGCTTATCCTGGGACAATGAGCAGTTCTTC. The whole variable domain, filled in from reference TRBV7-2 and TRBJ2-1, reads GAGVSQSPSNKVTEKGKDVELRCDPISGHTALYWYRQSLGQGLEFLIYFQGNSAPDKSGLPSDRFSAERTGGSVSTLTIQRTQQEDSAVYLCASSLSWDNEQFFGPGTRLTVL.

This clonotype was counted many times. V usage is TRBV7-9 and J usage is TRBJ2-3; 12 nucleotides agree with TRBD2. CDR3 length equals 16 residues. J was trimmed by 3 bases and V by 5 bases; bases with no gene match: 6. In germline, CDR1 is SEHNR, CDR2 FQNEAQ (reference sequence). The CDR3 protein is CASSPLAGGETDTQYF. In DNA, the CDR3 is TGTGCCAGCAGCCCACTAGCGGGGGGCGAAACAGATACGCAGTATTTT.

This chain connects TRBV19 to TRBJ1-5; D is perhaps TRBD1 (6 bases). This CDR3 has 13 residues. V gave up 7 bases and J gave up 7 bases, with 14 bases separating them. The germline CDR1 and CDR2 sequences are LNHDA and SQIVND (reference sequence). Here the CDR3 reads CASNTGPRQPQHF. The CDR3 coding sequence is TGTGCCAGTAATACAGGGCCAAGACAGCCCCAGCATTTT.

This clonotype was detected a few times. The CDR3 DNA follows: TGTGCCATCAGTGAGGGACAGAATCAGCCCCAGCATTTT. Translation: CAISEGQNQPQHF. The chain recombines TRBV10-3 with TRBJ1-5; a weak D match, TRBD1 (6 bases). Trimming took 2 bases from V and 4 from J, leaving 6 bases between them. This CDR3 is 13 amino acids long. CDR1 and CDR2 (germline): ENHRY, SYGVKD.